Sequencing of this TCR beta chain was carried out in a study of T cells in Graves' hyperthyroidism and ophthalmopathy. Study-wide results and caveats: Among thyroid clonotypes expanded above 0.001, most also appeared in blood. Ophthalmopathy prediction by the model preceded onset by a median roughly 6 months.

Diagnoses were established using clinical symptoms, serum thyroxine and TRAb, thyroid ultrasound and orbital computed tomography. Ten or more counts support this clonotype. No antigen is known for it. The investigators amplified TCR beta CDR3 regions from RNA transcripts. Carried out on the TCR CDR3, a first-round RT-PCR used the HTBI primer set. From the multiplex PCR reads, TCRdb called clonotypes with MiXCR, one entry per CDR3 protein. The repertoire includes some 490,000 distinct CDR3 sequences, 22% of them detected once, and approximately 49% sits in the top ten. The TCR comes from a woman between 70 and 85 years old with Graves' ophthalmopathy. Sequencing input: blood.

In DNA form, the CDR3 reads TGTGCCAGTGGGACACTTATGAACACTGAAGCTTTCTTT. Translation gives CASGTLMNTEAFF. This chain uses TRBV28 with TRBJ1-1; tentatively, D is TRBD1 (6 bases). Germline assignment: CDR1 MDHEN and CDR2 SYDVKM. The CDR3 has 13 residues. The V end lost 9 bases, the J end lost 0 bases, and 11 bases lay between the germline ends.